The present T cell receptor beta chain was sequenced within a study of blood T cell repertoires in COVID-19. Study-wide background: T cells, B-cell-depleted T cells, or PBMCs supplied cDNA or gDNA.

Study members were between roughly 18 and 100 years old and lived in approximately 25 US regions. Recovered status applied to Cohort 3 donors who had two consecutive negative PCRs. It also applied to those with clearance or with symptom resolution. Repertoires were generated with immunoSEQ multiplex PCR, while TCRdb's copy carries only in-frame clones and drops some. The sample carries 490,000 or so clones, approximately 86% recorded once. Germline V lookup: CDR1 MNHEY, CDR2 SVGAGI. Trimming at V came to 6 bases and at J to 6 bases, leaving 12 bases not matched to a gene. The CDR3 runs 15 residues. Source material: PBMCs or T cells enriched from blood (not recorded which). The chain links TRBV6-5 to TRBJ2-7; 9 bases align to TRBD1. The source of this sequence is a woman in her sixties or seventies who had recovered from COVID-19. The CDR3 reads CASSSPGQGWSEQYF. As DNA, the CDR3 is TGTGCCAGCAGCAGTCCGGGACAGGGATGGAGCGAGCAGTACTTC.